This TCR beta chain originates from a study of blood T cell repertoires in COVID-19. As for the study in general: Recovery meant two consecutive negative NP/OP PCR tests, professional clearance, or resolved symptoms.

This CDR3 has 13 residues. Germline values: CDR1 LNHDA, CDR2 SQIVND (reference sequence). Trimming shortened V by 7 bases and J by 6 bases, and 12 bases separated the two germline ends. The repertoire was sequenced with immunoSEQ multiplex PCR; TCRdb's copy has only in-frame clones and lacks some. The sample lists more than 120,000 clones; over 75% were seen once. Participants were aged about 18 to 90 years from 20 to 30 US areas. This TCR derives from a man aged 45-65 years in a cohort exposed to, infected with or recovered from COVID-19 (not recorded which). The chain is built from TRBV19 and TRBJ2-2; D is possibly TRBD2 (6 bases). Sequenced: PBMCs or T cells enriched from blood (not recorded which). CDR3 protein: CASTTGEAGELFF. DNA of the CDR3: TGTGCCAGTACCACGGGAGAGGCCGGGGAGCTGTTTTTT.